This paragraph reports one T cell receptor beta chain. Its specificity is unknown. TCRdb reprocessed the 5' RACE reads, keeping one entry per CDR3 protein, no DNA. This table lists approximately 390,000 distinct CDR3 sequences. The data are from a study of monozygotic twins with inflammatory bowel disease. Study results and caveats: Distinction of different T cell subtypes was not possible. Heterogeneous immunosuppressive treatment regimens may have introduced variability into patient repertoires.

There are 14 residues in the CDR3. CDR1 and CDR2 (germline): SGHRS, YFSETQ. A roughly 2.5 ml blood sample was drawn per donor. The sample comprised blood. The clonotype comes from a human donor with ulcerative colitis or Crohn's disease, or a healthy co-twin of an affected twin (not recorded which). This sequence joins TRBV5-1 and TRBJ2-5; no DNA is available, so the TRBD1 call from TCRdb remains unchecked. The CDR3: CASSLVGTQETQYF.